One sample yielded the 10 T cell receptor beta chains listed below, sequenced in a study of T-cell memory formation after mild COVID-19. TCRdb used MiXCR to reprocess the 5' RACE reads, holding one entry per CDR3 protein. The sample has about 350,000 distinct CDR3 sequences, around 13% seen once. The sequencing sample was made of PBMCs or a T cell subset sorted from them (not recorded which). The source is a man younger than 35 who had mild COVID-19 (a few samples of this study predate the infection). Cell type and time point are not known.

The chain carries TRBV20-1 and TRBJ2-1; 7 bases align to TRBD2. This CDR3 has 12 amino acids. Looked up from germline, CDR1 is DFQATT and CDR2 is SNEGSKA (reference sequence). The V segment lost 4 bases and the J segment 10 bases; nucleotides outside the gene matches: 7. CDR3 sequence (DNA): TGCAGTGCTACCATGGGGAGGGACGAGCAGTTCTTC. Its protein is CSATMGRDEQFF.

The CDR3 reads CASSPPGRGDEQFF. The CDR3 region has the DNA TGTGCCAGCTCACCACCGGGAAGGGGGGATGAGCAGTTCTTC. The chain links TRBV18 to TRBJ2-1, with D perhaps given as TRBD1 or TRBD2 (6 bases each). CDR1 is KGHSH and CDR2 is LQKENI in the germline V gene. The V and J ends lost 0 bases and 8 bases respectively, with 11 bases between them. The CDR3 loop spans 14 amino acids.

This clonotype was seen many times. The chain couples TRBV5-1 to TRBJ1-1; 7 bases line up with TRBD1. The J segment lost 4 bases and the V segment lost 2 bases, leaving 5 bases of the junction unmatched. CDR1 SGHRS and CDR2 YFSETQ come from the germline V gene. The CDR3 is 14 residues long. CDR3: CASSFTGVGTEAFF. For the CDR3, the DNA is TGCGCCAGCAGCTTTACAGGGGTTGGCACTGAAGCTTTCTTT.

In this sample, this clonotype turned up many times. V and J are TRBV7-6 and TRBJ2-1; either TRBD1 or TRBD2 may supply D (6 bases each). The CDR3 totals 15 residues. Trimming removed 5 bases from V and 4 bases from J, with 15 bases in between. Per germline, CDR1 SGHVS and CDR2 FNYEAQ. For the CDR3, the DNA is TGTGCCAGCAGCCCCGTGGGGGGCCGATACAATGAGCAGTTCTTC. Its translation is CASSPVGGRYNEQFF.

This clonotype was picked up many times. The J gene is TRBJ2-1, the V gene TRBV9; 7 bases are shared with TRBD2. This CDR3 spans 15 amino acids. The V gene end was trimmed by 0 bases and the J gene end by 2 bases; junction bases not matched to a gene: 2. Germline V CDR1 and CDR2: SGDLS, YYNGEE. The CDR3 protein is CASSVGAGAYNEQFF. The CDR3 DNA reads TGTGCCAGCAGCGTAGGTGCGGGGGCCTACAATGAGCAGTTCTTC.

In its sample, this clonotype was seen a few times. The chain employs TRBV12-3 or TRBV12-4 and TRBJ2-1, with D perhaps TRBD2 (5 bases). This CDR3 is 13 amino acids long. Trimming took off 6 bases at V and 10 bases at J, with 16 bases between the two ends. The CDR3 bases are TGTGCCAGCAGCTTGTGGGGAGTAAACGAGCAGTTCTTC. Its translation is CASSLWGVNEQFF.

The chain is built from TRBV12-3 or TRBV12-4 and TRBJ2-2; D might be TRBD1 (5 bases). Trimming removed 6 bases at V and 6 bases at J, with 17 bases between. The CDR3 consists of 15 residues. The CDR3 nucleotides are TGTGCCAGCAGCTTTGCACAGGTTGGGGCCGGGGAGCTGTTTTTT. This gives the protein CASSFAQVGAGELFF.

This clonotype was observed a few times. The V call is TRBV20-1, the J call TRBJ2-1, with TRBD1 matching over 8 bases. Germline CDR1 and CDR2: DFQATT and SNEGSKA (reference sequence). J gave up 5 bases and V 2 bases, and 8 bases lay outside the gene matches. The CDR3 spans 15 residues. The CDR3 sequence: CSARRTGGGHNEQFF. The CDR3 DNA is TGCAGTGCTAGACGTACAGGGGGAGGCCACAATGAGCAGTTCTTC.

This clonotype was seen only a few times. The CDR3 spells CASNSYADRKYF. The CDR3 nucleotides are TGTGCCAGCAACTCCTACGCGGACAGGAAGTACTTC. The chain uses TRBV12-3 or TRBV12-4 and TRBJ2-7; 7 nucleotides align to TRBD1. This CDR3 has 12 amino acids. The V and J ends lost 7 bases and 11 bases, in that order; junction bases with no gene match: 11.

The chain has TRBV29-1 and TRBJ2-3, with unresolved D. V was clipped by 3 bases and J by 1 base, with 11 bases between them. Germline CDR1 and CDR2: SQVTM and ANQGSEA. The CDR3 covers 14 residues. Here the CDR3 reads CSVERWQGTDTQYF. CDR3 coding DNA: TGCAGCGTTGAGAGGTGGCAGGGCACAGATACGCAGTATTTT.